A single sample is the source of the 28 T cell receptor beta chains below, sequenced in a study of spatial heterogeneity in lung cancer. Whole-study findings and limits: Tumors with more nonsynonymous mutations had more expanded intratumoral alpha and beta TCRs.

These receptors' targets are unknown. Indicated time point: sample taken at primary tumor resection. TCRdb re-derived calls from the 5' RACE reads in MiXCR, one entry per CDR3 protein. The sample contains thousands of distinct CDR3 sequences, roughly 13% of which appear only once. The material sequenced was lung tumor tissue, taken at surgery. The source of these receptors is a female donor with early-stage non-small cell lung cancer.

This clonotype is medium-sized (0.01 to 0.1%) by share. Because this beta chain is a stray read in a library intended to capture alpha chains, its abundance should not be given much weight. This rearrangement joins TRBV11-1 to TRBJ2-3; D unclear. Per germline, CDR1 SGHAT and CDR2 FQDESV (reference sequence). V was cut by 3 bases and J by 6 bases, with 7 bases left in between. This CDR3 has 12 amino acids. The CDR3 nucleotides read TGTGCCAGCAGCTTTGACCGGGATACGCAGTATTTT. Its translation: CASSFDRDTQYF.

This clonotype is termed medium-sized (0.01 to 0.1%). This beta chain represents an off-target read in a library built for alpha chains; its size is of limited meaning. V is TRBV23-1 and J is TRBJ2-7; perhaps TRBD2 as D (6 bases). TRBV23-1 is known as an ORF, though its function is uncertain. The CDR3 has 14 residues. Trimming took 2 bases from V and 9 from J, leaving 17 bases between them. The DNA for the CDR3 is TGCGCCAGCAGTCAACCTCGGGAGCCCACAGGGCAGTACTTC. The encoded protein is CASSQPREPTGQYF.

By its share, this clonotype is medium-sized. This beta chain appears as a stray read in a library generated for alpha chains; its size is not informative. The chain recombines TRBV7-9 with TRBJ2-2; no clear D. Trimming left V 5 bases short and J 6 bases short, with 13 bases between. CDR1 and CDR2 (germline): SEHNR, FQNEAQ (reference sequence). The CDR3 is 14 amino acids. The CDR3 region has the DNA TGTGCCAGCAGCCCCTCGAACGAGGCCGGGGAGCTGTTTTTT. As protein: CASSPSNEAGELFF.

In this sample, this clonotype turned up many times. This beta chain turned up in a library designed for alpha chains; as an off-target read, its abundance says little. J is TRBJ2-7 and V is TRBV20-1; D gene unclear. In germline, CDR1 is DFQATT, CDR2 SNEGSKA (reference sequence). Deletions cut 3 bases from V and 0 bases from J, with 9 bases between. The CDR3 runs to 13 residues. CDR3 in DNA: TGCAGTGCTAGTCCCGGCAGCTCCTACGAGCAGTACTTC. Protein: CSASPGSSYEQYF.

This clonotype was counted at least ten times. With the library built for alpha chains, this beta chain is off target and its frequency is not meaningful. The V call is TRBV6-5, the J call TRBJ1-1; no clear D. Trimming took off 2 bases at V and 1 base at J, with 8 bases between the two ends. CDR3 length: 14 residues. The germline CDR1 and CDR2 sequences are MNHEY and SVGAGI. The CDR3 protein is CASSYGVANTEAFF. Written as DNA, the CDR3 is TGTGCCAGCAGTTACGGTGTCGCGAACACTGAAGCTTTCTTT.

This clonotype is judged large (0.1 to 1%). Found in a library prepared for alpha chains, this beta chain is an off-target read, and its abundance has little meaning. V is TRBV24-1 and J is TRBJ2-1; D gene uncertain. Trimming took 6 bases from V and 7 from J, leaving 6 bases between them. CDR3 length: 11 residues. Germline V gene lookup returns CDR1 KGHDR and CDR2 SFDVKD. This CDR3 reads CATSSPNEQFF. In nucleotides, the CDR3 is TGTGCCACCAGTTCACCAAATGAGCAGTTCTTC.

This clonotype showed up many times. Being off target in a library aimed at alpha chains, this beta chain has a size of little meaning. The chain combines TRBV12-3 or TRBV12-4 with TRBJ2-7, with TRBD2 matching 7 bases. Trimming at V came to 3 bases and at J to 6 bases, leaving 5 bases not matched to a gene. CDR3 length equals 13 residues. CDR3: CASSFRGEGEQYF. As DNA, the CDR3 is TGTGCCAGCAGTTTCCGGGGGGAAGGCGAGCAGTACTTC.

This clonotype was counted ten times or more. Found in a library prepared for alpha chains, this beta chain is an off-target read, and its abundance has little meaning. V gene TRBV14 combines with J gene TRBJ1-4; D might be TRBD1 (6 bases). The CDR3 is made up of 14 amino acids. CDR1 SGHDN and CDR2 FVKESK come from the germline V gene. Trimming pared 4 bases from V and 8 bases from J, leaving 14 bases between. CDR3 nucleotides: TGTGCCAGCAGCCTCACGGGGGCAGGGGAAAAACTGTTTTTT. Translated, it gives CASSLTGAGEKLFF.

Within the sample, this clonotype is large. A library prepared for alpha chains yielded this beta chain as an off-target read; its size is of little meaning. The CDR3 reads CASSDPRVPPYEQYF. CDR3 bases: TGCGCCAGCAGTGACCCCAGGGTACCCCCCTACGAGCAGTACTTC. The rearrangement uses TRBV10-2 and TRBJ2-7, with D maybe TRBD1 (5 bases). The V gene lost 3 bases and the J gene lost 2 bases, with 14 bases spanning the gap. There are 15 residues in the CDR3. Germline V gene lookup returns CDR1 WSHSY and CDR2 SAAADI.

By share of the sample, this clonotype is medium-sized (0.01 to 0.1%). For a library built for alpha chains, this beta chain is a stray read; little rests on its size. This sequence joins TRBV24-1 and TRBJ1-5, with unresolved D. This CDR3 comprises 16 residues. Per the germline V gene, CDR1 is KGHDR and CDR2 is SFDVKD. V lost 7 bases, J lost 0 bases, and 15 bases lay in between. For the CDR3, the DNA is TGTGCCACCAGGGAGGACTCGGGAGATAGCAATCAGCCCCAGCATTTT. The encoded protein is CATREDSGDSNQPQHF.

This clonotype was seen repeatedly, ten times or more. Since it is a stray read in a library aimed at alpha chains, this beta chain has a size that is not meaningful. The chain combines TRBV2 with TRBJ1-5; D not resolved. This CDR3 has 15 residues. Deletions cut 5 bases from V and 7 bases from J, with 18 bases between. Germline loops: CDR1 SNHLY, CDR2 FYNNEI. This CDR3 is CASSPTRGRGQPQHF. CDR3 nucleotides: TGTGCCAGCAGTCCCACTCGAGGGCGCGGGCAGCCCCAGCATTTT.

This clonotype has ten or more counts. A library prepared for alpha chains yielded this beta chain as an off-target read; its size is of little meaning. The chain has TRBV13 and TRBJ2-1, with D tentatively TRBD1 (6 bases). V was clipped by 3 bases and J by 0 bases, with 9 bases between them. This CDR3 is 15 amino acids long. Germline V gives CDR1 PRHDT, CDR2 FYEKMQ (reference sequence). This chain's CDR3 is CASSFRDNSYNEQFF. CDR3 coding DNA: TGTGCCAGCAGCTTCAGGGACAACTCCTACAATGAGCAGTTCTTC.

This clonotype was counted many times. As an off-target read in a library built for alpha chains, this beta chain has a frequency of little significance. The chain is built from TRBV5-1 and TRBJ2-1, with a possible D match to TRBD1 (6 bases). The CDR3 covers 13 residues. Germline V gives CDR1 SGHRS, CDR2 YFSETQ. The V gene lost 0 bases and the J gene lost 12 bases, with 13 bases spanning the gap. The CDR3 sequence: CASSLAGGTVQFF. CDR3 in DNA: TGCGCCAGCAGCTTGGCTGGGGGCACGGTGCAGTTCTTC. Supplemented by reference TRBV5-1 and TRBJ2-1, the full variable domain reads KAGVTQTPRYLIKTRGQQVTLSCSPISGHRSVSWYQQTPGQGLQFLFEYFSETQRNKGNFPGRFSGRQFSNSRSEMNVSTLELGDSALYLCASSLAGGTVQFFGPGTRLTVL.

At least ten counts were recorded for this clonotype. The library was prepared for alpha chains; this beta chain is a stray read, so its frequency means little. V is TRBV30 and J is TRBJ1-2; the D gene is possibly TRBD1 (6 bases). The V and J ends lost 2 bases and 3 bases respectively, with 13 bases between them. The CDR3 runs to 14 residues. From germline, CDR1 is GTSNPN and CDR2 SVGIG (reference sequence). DNA of the CDR3: TGTGCCTGGAGTCCGAGGACAGCAGACTATGGCTACACCTTC. Translated: CAWSPRTADYGYTF.

There are many counts of this clonotype. Since the library was made to target alpha chains, this beta chain is a stray read and its abundance is not meaningful. The V gene is TRBV28, the J gene TRBJ1-2; possible D gene TRBD1, 5 bases. The CDR3 is 11 amino acids. In germline, CDR1 is MDHEN, CDR2 SYDVKM. Trimming cost V 6 bases and J 5 bases, with 7 bases left between them. The CDR3 sequence: CASRDSYGYTF. CDR3 DNA: TGTGCCAGCAGAGACAGTTATGGCTACACCTTC.

This clonotype is deemed large (0.1 to 1%). With the library built for alpha chains, this beta chain is off target and its frequency is not meaningful. The chain links TRBV12-3 or TRBV12-4 to TRBJ1-5; D not certain. This CDR3 has 13 residues. Trimming removed 5 bases at V and 4 bases at J, with 9 bases between. CDR3 region: CASSQTGNQPQHF. CDR3 DNA: TGTGCCAGCAGTCAGACTGGGAATCAGCCCCAGCATTTT.

The sample holds many counts of this clonotype. For a library built for alpha chains, this beta chain is a stray read; little rests on its size. V and J are TRBV7-2 and TRBJ2-3; D might be TRBD1 (5 bases). The V end lost 1 base, the J end lost 4 bases, and 12 bases lay between the germline ends. The germline gives CDR1 SGHTA, CDR2 FQGNSA. The CDR3 totals 15 residues. CDR3 DNA sequence: TGTGCCAGCAGCTTAGTGGGGCTGTTATCAGATACGCAGTATTTT. Amino acid sequence: CASSLVGLLSDTQYF.

The table lists this clonotype with many counts. This beta chain came through as a stray read in a library set up for alpha chains, and its size says little. This rearrangement joins TRBV20-1 to TRBJ1-4; D perhaps matches TRBD1 (6 bases). Trimming left V 5 bases short and J 7 bases short, with 14 bases between. Germline V gives CDR1 DFQATT, CDR2 SNEGSKA (reference sequence). The CDR3 has 13 residues. Written as DNA, the CDR3 is TGCAGTGCTTCATTCGGGACACGTGAAAAACTGTTTTTT. Translation: CSASFGTREKLFF.

This clonotype is labeled medium-sized (0.01 to 0.1%). The library was built for alpha chains, so this beta chain is an off-target read and its size means little. This chain joins TRBV7-8 and TRBJ1-5, with a tentative D call TRBD1 (5 bases). Germline loops: CDR1 SGHVS, CDR2 FQNEAQ. V was cut by 5 bases and J by 4 bases, with 12 bases left in between. This CDR3 is built from 14 residues. The CDR3 sequence: CASSPLTANQPQHF. CDR3 in DNA: TGTGCCAGCAGCCCTTTGACAGCAAATCAGCCCCAGCATTTT.

By sample fraction, this clonotype is medium-sized. This beta chain represents an off-target read in a library built for alpha chains; its size is of limited meaning. This chain links TRBV11-1 with TRBJ2-1; 11 nucleotides match TRBD2. Germline CDR1 SGHAT, CDR2 FQDESV (reference sequence). After removal of 7 bases from V and 9 bases from J, the junction contained 11 bases not matched to a gene. The CDR3 consists of 15 residues. This chain's CDR3 is CASTDSGGGFGEQFF. The CDR3 nucleotides are TGTGCCAGCACTGATAGCGGGGGGGGATTTGGTGAGCAGTTCTTC.

This clonotype occurred many times. For a library built for alpha chains, this beta chain is a stray read; little rests on its size. The rearrangement joins TRBV28 to TRBJ2-3; 12 positions match TRBD2. The germline V gene has CDR1 MDHEN and CDR2 SYDVKM. The CDR3 covers 16 residues. V lost 5 bases and J lost 6; bases outside the gene matches: 9. The CDR3 coding sequence is TGTGCCAGCAGTCCCGGACTAGCGGGGAGGTTGGATACGCAGTATTTT. Protein product: CASSPGLAGRLDTQYF. Together with reference TRBV28 and TRBJ2-3, the CDR3 gives the full variable domain: DVKVTQSSRYLVKRTGEKVFLECVQDMDHENMFWYRQDPGLGLRLIYFSYDVKMKEKGDIPEGYSVSREKKERFSLILESASTNQTSMYLCASSPGLAGRLDTQYFGPGTRLTVL.

By frequency in the sample, this clonotype is medium-sized (0.01 to 0.1%). Since it is a stray read in a library aimed at alpha chains, this beta chain has a size that is not meaningful. The chain has TRBV7-9 and TRBJ2-5; no reliable D call. Germline CDR1 and CDR2: SEHNR and FQNEAQ (reference sequence). V was shortened by 1 base and J by 5 bases, with 14 bases between the two germline ends. The CDR3 length is 15 residues. The CDR3 sequence is CASSLVTGVDETQYF. DNA for the CDR3: TGTGCCAGCAGCTTAGTAACTGGGGTAGATGAGACCCAGTACTTC.

This clonotype was counted ten times or more. This beta chain came through as a stray read in a library set up for alpha chains, and its size says little. This chain uses TRBV11-2 with TRBJ2-6; no clear D. Germline lookup yields CDR1 SGHAT and CDR2 FQNNGV. The V and J ends lost 5 bases and 0 bases respectively, with 5 bases between them. The CDR3 covers 14 residues. CDR3 coding DNA: TGTGCCAGCAGCCCCAGCTCTGGGGCCAACGTCCTGACTTTC. Translation: CASSPSSGANVLTF.

This clonotype appeared many times. The library was built for alpha chains, so this beta chain is an off-target read and its size means little. CDR3 coding DNA: TGTGCCTGGACACAGGGGGCTGGAAACACCATATATTTT. This encodes CAWTQGAGNTIYF. This rearrangement joins TRBV30 to TRBJ1-3; 8 bases line up with TRBD1. CDR1 GTSNPN and CDR2 SVGIG come from the germline V gene (reference sequence). After removal of 4 bases from V and 2 bases from J, the junction contained 1 base not matched to a gene. This CDR3 is built from 13 residues.

This clonotype was seen many times. This beta chain is an unintended read in a library built for alpha chains; its size means little. The genes are TRBV7-9 and TRBJ1-4; the D is unclear. The V end lost 5 bases, the J end lost 3 bases, and 13 bases lay between the germline ends. The CDR3 extends over 15 amino acids. Germline V gene sequence: CDR1 SEHNR, CDR2 FQNEAQ (reference sequence). CDR3 DNA: TGTGCCAGCAGCCTCCTCCCACCCCCTAATGAAAAACTGTTTTTT. It encodes CASSLLPPPNEKLFF.

This clonotype rates as medium-sized. Since the library was made to target alpha chains, this beta chain is a stray read and its abundance is not meaningful. The V call is TRBV5-1, the J call TRBJ1-3; 10 nucleotides align to TRBD1. The V and J ends lost 2 bases and 2 bases, in that order; junction bases with no gene match: 4. The CDR3 length is 16 residues. The germline CDR1 and CDR2 sequences are SGHRS and YFSETQ. The CDR3 region is CASSFSGTGAGNTIYF. The CDR3 coding sequence is TGCGCCAGCAGCTTCTCCGGGACAGGGGCTGGAAACACCATATATTTT.

Notes on this clonotype: Little can be read into the size of this beta chain, an off-target read in a library designed for alpha chains. The CDR3 DNA sequence: TGTGCCAGCAGCCCTAGCCCGGGACTCCTAGAGACCCAGTACTTC. It codes for CASSPSPGLLETQYF. The chain combines TRBV7-2 with TRBJ2-5; D perhaps matches TRBD2 (6 bases). Germline V gene sequence: CDR1 SGHTA, CDR2 FQGNSA. This CDR3 comprises 15 residues. The V end lost 5 bases, the J end lost 4 bases, and 17 bases lay between the germline ends.

Within the sample, this clonotype is medium-sized. Since the library was made to target alpha chains, this beta chain is a stray read and its abundance is not meaningful. The gene calls are TRBV6-1 and TRBJ1-2; D is uncertain. The CDR3 sequence is 14 residues long. The V end was cut by 6 bases, the J end by 4 bases, with 15 bases between. In germline, CDR1 is MNHNS, CDR2 SASEGT. CDR3: CASRFRGGGYGYTF. CDR3 nucleotide sequence: TGTGCCAGCAGGTTTCGAGGCGGTGGCTATGGCTACACCTTC.